This is a list of T cell receptor beta chains from one sample in a study of cytomegalovirus exposure and HLA in healthy donors. The table came from immunoSEQ multiplex PCR; TCRdb's copy has only in-frame clones and leaves some out. The sample contains about 92,000 clones, approximately 81% of which appear only once. Sequenced sample: PBMCs. The receptors here all came from a girl aged 2-10 years in good health and CMV-seropositive. The CDR3 runs from the conserved cysteine through the conserved F or W. The D gene is left open where the match is weak. A row's size may be missing; if present it is once, few, many or a size class.

d_gene	v_gene	j_gene	abundance	CDR3aa	CDR3nt
TRBD1	TRBV6-5	TRBJ1-2	-	CASSQQGTSYGYTF	TGTGCCAGCAGTCAACAGGGGACCAGCTATGGCTACACCTTC
TRBD2	TRBV13	TRBJ2-2	-	CASSPGLAGDTGELFF	TGTGCCAGCAGCCCCGGCCTAGCGGGGGACACCGGGGAGCTGTTTTTT
TRBD1	TRBV5-1	TRBJ1-1	-	CASSLGTRTGQNTEAFF	TGCGCCAGCAGCTTGGGGACTAGGACAGGGCAGAACACTGAAGCTTTCTTT
-	TRBV5-1	TRBJ1-3	-	CASSSVTGVSGNTIYF	TGCGCCAGCAGCTCGGTGACAGGCGTCTCTGGAAACACCATATATTTT
-	TRBV6-1	TRBJ1-2	once	CASSGASGDQYGYTF	TGTGCCAGCAGTGGGGCCTCAGGGGATCAGTATGGCTACACCTTC
-	TRBV29-1	TRBJ2-1	-	CSVEVPQRASYNEQFF	TGCAGCGTTGAAGTACCCCAGCGGGCATCCTACAATGAGCAGTTCTTC
-	TRBV29-1	TRBJ2-7	-	CSVGGRLLYEQYF	TGCAGCGTTGGGGGCAGGCTACTCTACGAGCAGTACTTC
-	TRBV10-3	TRBJ2-7	-	CAMAAADVSYEQYF	TGTGCCATGGCTGCGGCAGACGTCTCCTACGAGCAGTACTTC
-	TRBV30	TRBJ1-2	-	CAWSVQGSGYTF	TGTGCCTGGAGTGTTCAGGGTTCTGGCTACACCTTC
-	TRBV6-5	TRBJ1-2	once	CASRPGTSSYGYTF	TGTGCCAGCAGACCCGGGACTTCTTCTTATGGCTACACCTTC
-	TRBV6-5	TRBJ2-7	-	CASRTGTPYEQYF	TGTGCCAGCAGGACCGGGACACCCTACGAGCAGTACTTC
-	TRBV6-5	TRBJ1-4	-	CASSFLRTNEKLFF	TGTGCCAGTAGTTTTCTCAGAACTAATGAAAAACTGTTTTTT
TRBD2	TRBV9	TRBJ2-5	once	CASSPSGRVETQYF	TGTGCCAGCAGCCCGAGCGGGAGGGTAGAGACCCAGTACTTC
-	TRBV6-4	TRBJ2-1	few	CASSPSSYNEQFF	TGTGCCAGCAGCCCTAGCTCCTACAATGAGCAGTTCTTC
-	TRBV6-1	TRBJ1-1	few	CASSELGRYTEAFF	TGTGCCAGCAGCGAGCTGGGCAGATACACTGAAGCTTTCTTT
-	TRBV25-1	TRBJ1-1	-	CASNHGVGTEAFF	TGTGCCAGCAACCACGGGGTTGGCACTGAAGCTTTCTTT
-	TRBV6-5	TRBJ1-2	-	CASSSAAGIGYGYTF	TGTGCCAGCAGTTCAGCTGCGGGGATCGGGTATGGCTACACCTTC
-	TRBV6-5	TRBJ1-1	few	CASSTADSENTEAFF	TGTGCCAGCAGTACTGCCGACAGCGAAAACACTGAAGCTTTCTTT
-	TRBV6-5	TRBJ1-1	-	CASSYSILDWMSW	TGTGCCAGCAGTTACTCTATCCTGGACTGGATGTCGTGG
-	TRBV4-1	TRBJ2-5	-	CASSQDGSTGVRETQYF	TGCGCCAGCAGCCAAGATGGATCGACAGGCGTTAGAGAGACCCAGTACTTC
-	TRBV5-1	TRBJ2-5	-	CASSPVGRETQYF	TGCGCCAGCAGCCCCGTGGGGCGGGAGACCCAGTACTTC
-	TRBV4-1	TRBJ2-1	-	CASSRLGTISYNEQFF	TGCGCCAGCAGCCGACTAGGTACTATTTCCTACAATGAGCAGTTCTTC
-	TRBV29-1	TRBJ1-2	-	CSVESINYGYTF	TGCAGCGTTGAATCCATTAACTATGGCTACACCTTC
-	TRBV5-1	TRBJ1-1	-	CASSLTDYTEAFF	TGCGCCAGCAGCCTGACCGACTACACTGAAGCTTTCTTT
-	TRBV25-1	TRBJ2-1	-	CASSESADKNYNEQFF	TGTGCCAGCAGTGAATCCGCGGACAAGAATTACAATGAGCAGTTCTTC
-	TRBV27	TRBJ1-1	-	CASSWSRGGKTEAFF	TGTGCCAGCAGTTGGTCTCGGGGGGGGAAGACTGAAGCTTTCTTT
-	TRBV28	TRBJ1-2	-	CASTLDSRRGGYTF	TGTGCCAGCACCCTGGACAGCCGCCGGGGTGGCTACACCTTC
-	TRBV11-2	TRBJ2-1	once	CASSSLEGSYNSGQFF	TGTGCCAGCAGCAGCCTCGAGGGAAGCTACAATAGCGGGCAGTTCTTC
-	TRBV30	TRBJ2-7	-	CAWSQAGSYEQYF	TGTGCCTGGTCCCAGGCCGGCTCCTACGAGCAGTACTTC
-	TRBV30	TRBJ2-3	few	CAWRDSSTDTQYF	TGTGCCTGGAGGGACTCCAGCACAGATACGCAGTATTTT
TRBD2	TRBV6-1	TRBJ2-7	once	CASSEELAASYEQYF	TGTGCCAGCAGTGAAGAACTAGCGGCCTCCTACGAGCAGTACTTC
-	TRBV7-2	TRBJ1-1	-	CATRSRGAGDTEAFF	TGTGCTACGAGATCACGAGGGGCGGGAGACACTGAAGCTTTCTTT
TRBD2	TRBV27	TRBJ2-1	-	CASSQREDHLSYNEQFF	TGTGCCAGCAGTCAGCGGGAGGACCACCTCTCCTACAATGAGCAGTTCTTC
TRBD1	TRBV7-2	TRBJ1-1	-	CASSLSGRGTAEAFF	TGTGCCAGCAGCTTAAGTGGCAGGGGGACGGCTGAAGCTTTCTTT
TRBD1	TRBV7-9	TRBJ2-7	-	CASSLPPGTGPYEQYF	TGTGCCAGCAGCTTACCCCCCGGGACAGGGCCTTACGAGCAGTACTTC
TRBD1	TRBV28	TRBJ1-2	-	CARPGQGNYGYTF	TGTGCCAGACCGGGACAGGGGAACTATGGCTACACCTTC
TRBD1	TRBV27	TRBJ1-6	-	CASSQGAQSPLHF	TGTGCCAGCAGCCAGGGGGCCCAGTCACCCCTCCACTTT
-	TRBV5-6	TRBJ1-4	few	CASSLGAEKLFF	TGTGCCAGCAGCTTGGGGGCTGAAAAACTGTTTTTT
-	TRBV20-1	TRBJ1-1	-	CSARERVEAFF	TGCAGTGCTAGAGAACGGGTTGAAGCTTTCTTT
TRBD2	TRBV19	TRBJ2-1	-	CASSRLAGGGNEQFF	TGTGCCAGTAGTCGACTAGCGGGAGGGGGGAATGAGCAGTTCTTC
-	TRBV27	TRBJ1-2	-	CASRSEAGYTF	TGTGCCAGCAGGTCTGAAGCTGGCTACACCTTC
-	TRBV29-1	TRBJ2-1	-	CSVPQTAEQFF	TGCAGCGTCCCTCAGACAGCTGAGCAGTTCTTC
-	TRBV28	TRBJ2-2	once	CASSYGLNTGELFF	TGTGCCAGCAGTTACGGGTTGAACACCGGGGAGCTGTTTTTT
-	TRBV9	TRBJ2-1	-	CASSVSGPSYNEQFF	TGTGCCAGCAGCGTGAGCGGCCCCTCCTACAATGAGCAGTTCTTC
TRBD1	TRBV15	TRBJ2-1	-	CATSPGGSFPNEQFF	TGTGCCACCAGCCCAGGGGGATCTTTCCCCAATGAGCAGTTCTTC
-	TRBV27	TRBJ2-1	-	CASSASAGASYNEQFF	TGTGCCAGCAGTGCCTCAGCTGGGGCCTCCTACAATGAGCAGTTCTTC
-	TRBV9	TRBJ1-2	-	CASSVDRSGYTF	TGTGCCAGCAGCGTAGACAGGTCCGGCTACACCTTC
-	TRBV27	TRBJ1-3	-	CASSLTGSGNTIYF	TGTGCCAGCAGTTTAACAGGCTCTGGAAACACCATATATTTT
TRBD1	TRBV9	TRBJ1-5	-	CASSVGQVYQPQHF	TGTGCCAGCAGCGTCGGACAGGTATACCAGCCCCAGCATTTT
-	TRBV28	TRBJ1-1	-	CASSITGKDEAFF	TGTGCCAGCAGTATTACCGGGAAAGATGAAGCTTTCTTT
-	TRBV28	TRBJ1-2	-	CASSHGTQPRINYGYTF	TGTGCCAGCAGTCACGGGACACAACCGAGAATTAACTATGGCTACACCTTC
-	TRBV2	TRBJ2-7	-	CASSRDRSYEQYF	TGTGCCAGCAGTCGAGACAGGTCGTACGAGCAGTACTTC
-	TRBV7-9	TRBJ2-7	-	CASSSPGDYEQYF	TGTGCCAGCAGCTCGCCGGGTGACTACGAGCAGTACTTC
-	TRBV4-3	TRBJ1-2	-	CASSQEVHGPIYYGYTF	TGCGCCAGCAGCCAAGAAGTACATGGCCCCATCTACTATGGCTACACCTTC
TRBD2	TRBV7-2	TRBJ2-7	-	CASSLLAGGSYEQYF	TGTGCCAGCAGCTTACTAGCGGGAGGGTCCTACGAGCAGTACTTC
-	TRBV10-1	TRBJ2-7	once	CASSESGSGDEQYF	TGCGCCAGCAGTGAGTCCGGGTCGGGGGACGAGCAGTACTTC
-	TRBV13	TRBJ2-1	-	CASSLKTHNEQFF	TGTGCCAGCAGCCTCAAGACTCACAATGAGCAGTTCTTC
TRBD1	TRBV6-5	TRBJ1-2	-	CASRDRDSHFYGYTF	TGTGCCAGCAGGGACCGGGACAGTCATTTTTATGGCTACACCTTC